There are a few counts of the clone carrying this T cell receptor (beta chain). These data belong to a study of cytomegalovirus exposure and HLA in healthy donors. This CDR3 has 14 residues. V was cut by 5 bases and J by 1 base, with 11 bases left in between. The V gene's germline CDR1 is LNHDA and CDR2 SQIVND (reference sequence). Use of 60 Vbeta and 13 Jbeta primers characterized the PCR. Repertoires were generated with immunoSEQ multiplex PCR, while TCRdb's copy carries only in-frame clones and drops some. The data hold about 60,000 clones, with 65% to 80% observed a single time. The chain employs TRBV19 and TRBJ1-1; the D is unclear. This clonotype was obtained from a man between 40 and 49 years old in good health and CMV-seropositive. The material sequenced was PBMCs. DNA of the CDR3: TGTGCCAGTAGTCCCAGTGCCCAGAACACTGAAGCTTTCTTT. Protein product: CASSPSAQNTEAFF.